This entry is about one TCR beta chain. No antigen is known for it. This sample is drawn from a study of T cell responses to AZD1222 COVID-19 vaccine. Whole-study results and caveats: The peak T cell response came first, and repertoires were sampled only after it. Vaccine-related CD4 TCRs covered spike, predominating at 160-218 and 743-854. Baseline seropositivity occurred in only a handful of AZD1222 recipients.

The assay was immunoSEQ multiplex PCR, and TCRdb's table has in-frame clones only and misses some. Of roughly 100,000 clones listed, around 86% are singletons. The sample was peripheral blood, taken 28 days after the second dose of the MenACWY control vaccine. The TCR originated in an adult who received the MenACWY meningococcal vaccine as a control.

The CDR3 DNA is TGTGCCATCAGTGACAGGGGGACTGAAGCTTTCTTT. Translating gives CAISDRGTEAFF. The chain links TRBV10-3 to TRBJ1-1; 7 bases match TRBD1. Germline V lookup: CDR1 ENHRY, CDR2 SYGVKD. The CDR3 spans 12 residues. V lost 3 bases to trimming and J lost 5 bases; unmatched junction nucleotides: 0.